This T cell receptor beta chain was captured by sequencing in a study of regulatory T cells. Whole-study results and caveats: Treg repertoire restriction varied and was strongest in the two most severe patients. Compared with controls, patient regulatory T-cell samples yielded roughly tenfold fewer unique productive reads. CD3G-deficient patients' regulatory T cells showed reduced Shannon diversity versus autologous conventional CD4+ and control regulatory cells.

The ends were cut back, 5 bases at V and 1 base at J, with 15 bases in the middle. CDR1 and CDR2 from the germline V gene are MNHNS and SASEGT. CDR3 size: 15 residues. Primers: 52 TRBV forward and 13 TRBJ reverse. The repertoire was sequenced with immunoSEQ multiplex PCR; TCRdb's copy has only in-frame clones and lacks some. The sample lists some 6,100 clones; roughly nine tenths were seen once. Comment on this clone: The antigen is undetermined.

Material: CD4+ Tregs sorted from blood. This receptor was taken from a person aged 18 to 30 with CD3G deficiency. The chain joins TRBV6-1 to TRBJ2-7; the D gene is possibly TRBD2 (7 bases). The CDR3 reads CASSRGGYPSYEQYF. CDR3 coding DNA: TGTGCCAGCAGTAGGGGGGGCTACCCGTCCTACGAGCAGTACTTC.